The clone carrying this TCR beta chain has more than one count but fewer than ten. What it binds is unknown. This sample was included in a study of T cell repertoires and HLA-DP antigens. Study-wide context: One alloantigen had some eleven groove amino acid differences from self, the other one.

CDR3 length: 15 residues. The germline V and J ends were trimmed by 3 bases and 7 bases, with 18 bases remaining between them. The germline V gene has CDR1 MDHEN and CDR2 SYDVKM. For pre-culture CD4+ samples, the target was a few hundred thousand T cell genomes. Profiling relied on immunoSEQ multiplex PCR, and the TCRdb table lists in-frame clones only, not all of them. The table has over 100,000 clones, nearly 95% seen once. This sequence originates from a woman aged 18-29 years in good health and CMV-seronegative. Material: CD4+ T cells from PBMCs. This chain uses TRBV28 with TRBJ1-2, with a weak D call TRBD1 (6 bases). CDR3 protein: CASSLPTIQGGGYTF. DNA for the CDR3: TGTGCCAGCAGTTTGCCGACGATTCAAGGGGGTGGCTACACCTTC.